The 2 T cell receptor beta chains below all came from one sample that was sequenced in a study of somatic mutations in cytotoxic T cells in rheumatoid arthritis. Data came from immunoSEQ multiplex PCR; TCRdb stores just in-frame clones and leaves some out. The sample yields tens of thousands of clones, 82% seen once. The sample comprised CD8+ T cells sorted from blood. The receptors here all came from a man aged 45-65 years in good health.

This clone was counted only a few times. This chain joins TRBV7-9 and TRBJ2-2; D perhaps matches TRBD1 (6 bases). Germline CDR1 reads SEHNR; CDR2 reads FQNEAQ (reference sequence). V was pared by 3 bases and J by 2 bases, with 10 bases between. This CDR3 region has 15 residues. CDR3 nucleotide sequence: TGTGCCAGCAGCTTCCGGGACACAAACACCGGGGAGCTGTTTTTT. Its translation: CASSFRDTNTGELFF.

V usage is TRBV6-1 and J usage is TRBJ2-1, with 10 bases identical to TRBD2. The CDR3 has 12 amino acids. CDR1 MNHNS and CDR2 SASEGT come from the germline V gene. V lost 6 bases and J lost 15; bases outside the gene matches: 8. The CDR3 DNA reads as TGTGCCAGCAGCGGACTAGCGGTAACAAGGTTCTTC. Translation gives CASSGLAVTRFF.